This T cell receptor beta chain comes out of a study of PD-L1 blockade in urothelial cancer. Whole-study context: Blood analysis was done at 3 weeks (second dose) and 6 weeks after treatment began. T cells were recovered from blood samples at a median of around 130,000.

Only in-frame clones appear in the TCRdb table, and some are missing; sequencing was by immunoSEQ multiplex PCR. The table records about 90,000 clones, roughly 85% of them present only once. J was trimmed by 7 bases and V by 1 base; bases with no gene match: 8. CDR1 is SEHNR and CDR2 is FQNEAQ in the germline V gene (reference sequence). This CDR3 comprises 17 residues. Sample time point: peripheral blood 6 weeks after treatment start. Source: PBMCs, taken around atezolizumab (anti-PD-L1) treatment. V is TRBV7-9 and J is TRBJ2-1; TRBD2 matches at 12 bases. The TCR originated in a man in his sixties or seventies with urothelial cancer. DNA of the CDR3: TGTGCCAGCAGCTTAGTGCGGACTAGCGGGATGGAAAATGAGCAGTTCTTC. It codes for CASSLVRTSGMENEQFF.